The clone carrying this T cell receptor (beta chain) was seen a few times. Its antigen is not known. Other nucleotide sequences from this sample produce the same CDR3. Until they underwent thyroid surgery, no patient had received any treatment. This sample stems from a study of metastatic and nonmetastatic thyroid tumors. Overall study: Repertoires from malignant and benign thyroid patients were compared across blood and tumor or nodule tissue.

Per the original methods: A classifier of distant metastasis in papillary thyroid cancer was built from CDR3 differences (across clinicopathological groups). TCRdb called clones again from the PCR reads with MiXCR. For this entry, the V and J calls and clone size follow TCRdb and not the study's own pipeline. The data contain 100,000 or so clones, under 15% of them singletons. Study findings and constraints: Relative to benign nodules, malignant thyroid tumors were reportedly characterized by significantly elevated TCR beta diversity in blood and tumor.

This receptor was identified in a female donor with papillary thyroid cancer or a benign thyroid nodule (not recorded which). Some clones in this sample may be carry-over from other donors' samples. Sequenced sample: blood.

The CDR3 nucleotides read TGTGCCAGCAGCCTCGAGGGGGCCACTGAAGCTTTCTTT. Protein product: CASSLEGATEAFF. This rearrangement joins TRBV13 to TRBJ1-1, with 7 bases identical to TRBD1. Germline CDR1 and CDR2: PRHDT and FYEKMQ (reference sequence). V shed 5 bases and J 4 bases; nucleotides not matched to a gene: 4. This CDR3 is 13 amino acids long.